The 27 T cell receptor beta chains listed next were all sequenced from one sample in a study of cytomegalovirus exposure and HLA in healthy donors. The PCR used 60 Vbeta and 13 Jbeta primers. Here immunoSEQ multiplex PCR was the method, and the copy in TCRdb shows in-frame clones only, minus some. The data contain 140,000 or so clones, 80% to 90% of them seen just once; the ten biggest clones take up approximately 4.2%. The sequenced sample consisted of PBMCs. Receptors were obtained from a middle-aged woman in good health and CMV-seropositive.

The V and J genes are TRBV2 and TRBJ1-4, with TRBD1 identical over 8 bases. The length of the CDR3 is 16 residues. The V gene's germline CDR1 is SNHLY and CDR2 FYNNEI. Unmatched junction bases numbered 11, after V lost 4 bases and J lost 7 bases. CDR3 loop: CASSVQGAQVGEKLFF. CDR3 DNA sequence: TGTGCCAGCAGTGTGCAGGGGGCGCAGGTTGGTGAAAAACTGTTTTTT.

The chain is built from TRBV19 and TRBJ2-5; 9 bases line up with TRBD1. CDR1 is LNHDA and CDR2 is SQIVND in the germline V gene (reference sequence). V lost 6 bases to trimming and J lost 2 bases; unmatched junction nucleotides: 10. This CDR3 comprises 16 residues. The CDR3 nucleotides are TGTGCCAGTAGGGGAAGAGACAGGGGGTTTCAAGAGACCCAGTACTTC. As protein: CASRGRDRGFQETQYF.

The V call is TRBV28, the J call TRBJ1-3; 7 bases line up with TRBD1. Germline CDR1 is MDHEN and CDR2 is SYDVKM. The CDR3 totals 15 residues. J lost 3 bases, V lost 4 bases, and 6 bases had no gene match. The CDR3 bases are TGTGCCAGCAGTTATGAGACAGGGTTTGGAAACACCATATATTTT. Encoded protein: CASSYETGFGNTIYF.

This chain uses TRBV25-1 with TRBJ2-5, with D possibly matching TRBD2 (6 bases). There are 13 residues in the CDR3. The V gene's germline CDR1 is MGHDK and CDR2 SYGVNS. V lost 9 bases and J lost 2, with 13 bases in between. CDR3 protein: CASHSGQQETQYF. Here the CDR3 DNA reads TGTGCCAGTCATAGCGGCCAACAAGAGACCCAGTACTTC.

In this sample, this clone turned up a few times. The V and J genes are TRBV5-1 and TRBJ1-3; no firm D call. CDR1 is SGHRS and CDR2 is YFSETQ in the germline V gene. Deletions cut 4 bases from V and 0 bases from J, with 5 bases between. The CDR3 covers 13 residues. The CDR3, as DNA: TGCGCCAGCAGCCGGGACTCTGGAAACACCATATATTTT. As protein: CASSRDSGNTIYF. The whole variable domain, filled in from reference TRBV5-1 and TRBJ1-3, reads KAGVTQTPRYLIKTRGQQVTLSCSPISGHRSVSWYQQTPGQGLQFLFEYFSETQRNKGNFPGRFSGRQFSNSRSEMNVSTLELGDSALYLCASSRDSGNTIYFGEGSWLTVV.

The genes are TRBV6-4 and TRBJ1-5; 7 nucleotides align to TRBD1. Germline trimming cut 0 bases from V and 4 bases from J; bases unmatched to any gene: 0. Germline CDR1 is MRHNA and CDR2 is SNTAGT. This CDR3 has 14 residues. The CDR3 nucleotides read TGTGCCAGCAGTGACTCGACAGGGAATCAGCCCCAGCATTTT. Its protein product is CASSDSTGNQPQHF.

This clone was counted a few times. V usage is TRBV5-1 and J usage is TRBJ1-1, with no clear D. V was cut by 3 bases and J by 7 bases, with 16 bases left in between. CDR1 and CDR2 (germline): SGHRS, YFSETQ. This CDR3 is built from 14 residues. The chain's CDR3 is CASSSPSLAGEAFF. Here the CDR3 DNA reads TGCGCCAGCAGCTCTCCTTCACTGGCGGGTGAAGCTTTCTTT.

For this clone: Mismatch with germline at one junction end may stem from a read error. The chain recombines TRBV7-7 with TRBJ2-7; 7 positions agree with TRBD2. This CDR3 is 14 amino acids long. CDR1 SSHAT and CDR2 FNYEAQ come from the germline V gene (reference sequence). The CDR3 sequence is CASSPISGGGEQYF. DNA for the CDR3: TGTGCTAGCAGCCCCATTTCGGGGGGAGGTGAGCAGTACTTC.

The gene calls are TRBV5-4 and TRBJ2-2; D might be TRBD2 (6 bases). The length of the CDR3 is 15 residues. Germline V CDR1 and CDR2: SGHNT, YYREEE (reference sequence). V was pared by 4 bases and J by 0 bases, with 10 bases between. CDR3 region: CASSLGGSNTGELFF. The CDR3 DNA follows: TGTGCCAGCAGCCTCGGGGGTTCGAACACCGGGGAGCTGTTTTTT.

The chain combines TRBV6-5 with TRBJ2-7, with 9 bases fitting TRBD2. V lost 0 bases and J lost 5; bases outside the gene matches: 8. The CDR3 sequence is 16 residues long. Per the germline V gene, CDR1 is MNHEY and CDR2 is SVGAGI. CDR3 nucleotides: TGTGCCAGCAGTTACTCGGGCGGGAGGGCGTCTGACGAGCAGTACTTC. Translating it yields CASSYSGGRASDEQYF.

The J gene is TRBJ2-7, the V gene TRBV28; 9 bases line up with TRBD1. Germline values: CDR1 MDHEN, CDR2 SYDVKM. V shed 8 bases, J shed 3 bases, and the junction held 5 bases outside the gene matches. This CDR3 spans 13 amino acids. In DNA, the CDR3 is TGTGCCAGCGAGACAGGGGGGAACTACGAGCAGTACTTC. The encoded protein is CASETGGNYEQYF.

This chain connects TRBV27 to TRBJ2-7; TRBD2 matches at 9 bases. Unmatched junction bases numbered 10, after V lost 6 bases and J lost 4 bases. This CDR3 region has 15 residues. The germline V gene has CDR1 MNHEY and CDR2 SMNVEV (reference sequence). The CDR3 protein is CASRPFAGGPYEQYF. The CDR3 region has the DNA TGTGCCAGCAGACCCTTTGCGGGAGGGCCGTACGAGCAGTACTTC.

This rearrangement joins TRBV21-1 to TRBJ1-5; the D segment call TRBD1 is taken from the table without a DNA check. TRBV21-1 is recorded as a pseudogene. This CDR3 has 17 amino acids. In DNA form, the CDR3 reads TGTGCCAGCAGCAAAGTGGGAGCACAGGGGGACAATCAGCCCCAGCATTTT. This codes for CASSKVGAQGDNQPQHF.

The chain has TRBV29-1 and TRBJ2-7; D is possibly TRBD1 (6 bases). V shed 7 bases and J shed 2 bases, with 12 bases lying between them. CDR1 is SQVTM, CDR2 ANQGSEA, per germline. The CDR3 runs 12 residues. CDR3 sequence (DNA): TGCAGCGCCCTATCAGGGGCCTACGAGCAGTACTTC. Residues: CSALSGAYEQYF.

The chain carries TRBV6-5 and TRBJ2-3, with D possibly being TRBD2 (5 bases). This CDR3 spans 14 amino acids. V was pared by 2 bases and J by 1 base, with 7 bases between. Germline CDR1 and CDR2: MNHEY and SVGAGI. CDR3 coding DNA: TGTGCCAGCAGTTACCGGGAACGCACAGATACGCAGTATTTT. Its translation: CASSYRERTDTQYF.

The V and J genes are TRBV6-1 and TRBJ1-2, with TRBD1 matching 7 bases. V dropped 0 bases and J dropped 8; count of bases not matched to a gene: 12. CDR1 is MNHNS, CDR2 SASEGT, per germline. The CDR3 covers 16 residues. CDR3 bases: TGTGCCAGCAGTGAAGCGATCGGTTTGCAGGGGGAAGGCTACACCTTC. Encoded protein: CASSEAIGLQGEGYTF.

This clone was seen more than once but under ten times. J is TRBJ2-1 and V is TRBV4-1, with 10 positions matching TRBD2. The germline CDR1 and CDR2 sequences are MGHRA and YSYEKL. This CDR3 contains 16 residues. The trim removed 1 base at V and 6 bases at J, leaving 6 bases unmatched. The CDR3 DNA is TGCGCCAGCAGCCAAGTTGCAGAGCGGGGGGGCAATGAGCAGTTCTTC. As protein: CASSQVAERGGNEQFF.

The V call is TRBV4-3, the J call TRBJ1-1; D gene ambiguous. V shed 0 bases and J shed 4 bases, with 12 bases lying between them. CDR3 length equals 15 residues. The germline V gene encodes CDR1 LGHNA and CDR2 YSLEER. The CDR3 DNA reads TGCGCCAGCAGCCAAGACCGTGATGCAGGCACTGAAGCTTTCTTT. Translating it yields CASSQDRDAGTEAFF.

This chain uses TRBV29-1 with TRBJ2-1; 7 positions match TRBD2. The germline gives CDR1 SQVTM, CDR2 ANQGSEA. The CDR3 totals 16 residues. The trim removed 0 bases at V and 0 bases at J, leaving 5 bases unmatched. The CDR3 here is CSVEDRGGSSYNEQFF. In DNA, the CDR3 is TGCAGCGTTGAAGATCGAGGCGGGAGCTCCTACAATGAGCAGTTCTTC.

This chain connects TRBV6-6 to TRBJ2-7; TRBD2 matches at 7 bases. The CDR3 contains 14 residues. CDR1 is MNHNY, CDR2 SVGAGI, per germline (reference sequence). J gave up 5 bases and V 5 bases, and 9 bases lay outside the gene matches. CDR3 loop: CASSLLASQHEQYF. CDR3 nucleotide sequence: TGTGCCAGCAGTCTACTAGCGTCGCAGCACGAGCAGTACTTC.

The rearrangement joins TRBV2 to TRBJ1-3; maybe TRBD1 (5 bases). The germline CDR1 and CDR2 sequences are SNHLY and FYNNEI. V was trimmed by 3 bases and J by 0 bases, leaving 12 bases between them. This CDR3 is 16 amino acids long. CDR3 bases: TGTGCCAGCAGTGAGGGGGGGAGGTACTCTGGAAACACCATATATTTT. Protein: CASSEGGRYSGNTIYF.

This chain connects TRBV9 to TRBJ2-5; 7 nucleotides line up with TRBD2. Judging by the DNA end, TRBJ2-7 fits better; the J call may be wrong. The CDR3 runs 14 residues. Germline CDR1 SGDLS, CDR2 YYNGEE. This CDR3 is CASSGGLGGYEQYF. CDR3 nucleotides: TGTGCCAGCAGCGGGGGTTTGGGAGGGTACGAGCAGTACTTC.

The rearrangement uses TRBV4-1 and TRBJ2-1; 8 bases match TRBD2. This CDR3 spans 16 amino acids. Germline values: CDR1 MGHRA, CDR2 YSYEKL. V trimming: 0 bases; J trimming: 7 bases; junction bases outside the gene matches: 8. CDR3 residues: CASSQDPGGPINEQFF. CDR3 in DNA: TGCGCCAGCAGCCAAGATCCGGGGGGGCCAATTAATGAGCAGTTCTTC.

Details on this clone: Other DNA sequences from this sample encode an identical CDR3 as well. This sequence joins TRBV18 and TRBJ2-7; 9 nucleotides match TRBD2. V was pared by 4 bases and J by 2 bases, with 0 bases of the junction left unmatched. Germline V lookup: CDR1 KGHSH, CDR2 LQKENI. The CDR3 runs 13 residues. The CDR3 DNA sequence: TGTGCCAGCTCACTAGCGGGGGCCTACGAGCAGTACTTC. This sequence encodes CASSLAGAYEQYF.

The J gene is TRBJ2-5, the V gene TRBV14; 10 bases fit TRBD2. V lost 3 bases, J lost 5 bases, and 6 bases stayed unmatched. CDR1 and CDR2 from the germline V gene are SGHDN and FVKESK. This CDR3 is built from 15 residues. CDR3 loop: CASSHSPSGGETQYF. CDR3 coding DNA: TGTGCCAGCAGCCATTCCCCTAGCGGGGGCGAGACCCAGTACTTC.

This sequence joins TRBV11-2 and TRBJ2-1; 8 nucleotides line up with TRBD2. CDR1 is SGHAT, CDR2 FQNNGV, per germline. The CDR3 is 16 residues long. With 3 bases clipped from V and 6 bases from J, the junction kept 10 bases outside the gene matches. The CDR3 nucleotides read TGTGCCAGCAGCTTTCAAAGCGGGAGTTTCATCAATGAGCAGTTCTTC. This sequence encodes CASSFQSGSFINEQFF.

The chain has TRBV5-5 and TRBJ2-4, with 7 nucleotides matching TRBD1. This CDR3 region has 14 residues. CDR1 and CDR2 from the germline V gene are SGHKS and YYEKEE (reference sequence). Germline trimming cut 4 bases from V and 8 bases from J; bases unmatched to any gene: 9. For the CDR3, the DNA is TGTGCCAGCAGCAACCGGGACAGCATAGACATTCAGTACTTC. As protein: CASSNRDSIDIQYF.